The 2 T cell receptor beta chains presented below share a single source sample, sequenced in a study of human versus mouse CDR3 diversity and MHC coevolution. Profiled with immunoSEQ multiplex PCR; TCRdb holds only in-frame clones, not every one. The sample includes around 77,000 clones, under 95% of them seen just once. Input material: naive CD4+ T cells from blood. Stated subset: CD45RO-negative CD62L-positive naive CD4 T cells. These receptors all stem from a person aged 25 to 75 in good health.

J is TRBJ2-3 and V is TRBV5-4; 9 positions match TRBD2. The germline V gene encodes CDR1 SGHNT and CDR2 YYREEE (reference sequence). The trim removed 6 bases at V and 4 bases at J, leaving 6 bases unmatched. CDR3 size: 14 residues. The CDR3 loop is CASTLAGVPDTQYF. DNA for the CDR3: TGTGCCAGCACCTTAGCGGGGGTCCCAGATACGCAGTATTTT. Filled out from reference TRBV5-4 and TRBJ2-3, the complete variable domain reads ETGVTQSPTHLIKTRGQQVTLRCSSQSGHNTVSWYQQALGQGPQFIFQYYREEENGRGNFPPRFSGLQFPNYSSELNVNALELDDSALYLCASTLAGVPDTQYFGPGTRLTVL.

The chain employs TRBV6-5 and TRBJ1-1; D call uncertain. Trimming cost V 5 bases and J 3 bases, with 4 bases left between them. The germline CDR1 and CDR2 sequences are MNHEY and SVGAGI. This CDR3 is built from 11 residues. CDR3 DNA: TGTGCCAGCAGTGAGTACACTGAAGCTTTCTTT. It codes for CASSEYTEAFF.